The T cell receptor beta chain described here comes from a study of blood T cell repertoires in COVID-19. For the study at large: T cells, B-cell-depleted T cells, or PBMCs provided the cDNA or gDNA that served as material.

Participants spanned ages roughly 18 to 95 years and resided in 20 to 30 US areas. The authors' processing: Using reference gene primer amplification, nucleated cell counts were estimated. Profiling relied on immunoSEQ multiplex PCR, and the TCRdb table lists in-frame clones only, not all of them. That table furnishes V, J and clone size, whereas the DNA furnished D and trimming. The data contain more than 150,000 clones, approximately 85% of them singletons. The sample was PBMCs or T cells enriched from blood (not recorded which). The sequence derives from a man in his forties who had recovered from COVID-19.

CDR3: CASSPRSSYNSPLHF. CDR3 coding DNA: TGTGCCAGCAGCCCTAGGAGCTCCTATAATTCACCCCTCCACTTT. V is TRBV5-8 and J is TRBJ1-6; D is unresolved. Deletions cut 4 bases from V and 0 bases from J, with 8 bases between. Germline V gene lookup returns CDR1 SGHTS and CDR2 YDEGEE. This CDR3 spans 15 amino acids.